These 22 T cell receptor beta chains share one sample of origin, sequenced in a study of blood T cells in healthy people across ages (dated by TCRdb to about 2015). The library was made by 5' RACE. The instrument given in TCRdb is Illumina HiSeq 2500. A second PCR of about 7 to 12 cycles was run with a J-beta primer mix and a sample-barcoded 5' primer. TCRdb handled the public reads itself, with Q25 trimming in fastp and clone calling in MiXCR, and kept productive beta chains. Each entry merges the rows of one CDR3 protein and shows their most common DNA and genes. The sample has 1.5 million to 2 million distinct CDR3 sequences on record, approximately 28% of them singletons. Less than 9.5% of the sample lies in the top ten. Sequencing was done on a sample of blood. These receptors were obtained from a woman in her 30s in good health.

This clonotype occurred a few times. The rearrangement joins TRBV12-5 to TRBJ1-5; no clear D. Germline V gene data show CDR1 as LGHNT and CDR2 as FRNRAP. There are 13 residues in the CDR3. The germline V and J ends were trimmed by 7 bases and 5 bases, with 12 bases remaining between them. The CDR3 sequence: CASASERDQPQHF. CDR3 coding DNA: TGTGCTAGTGCGTCCGAGAGGGATCAGCCCCAGCATTTT.

V is TRBV20-1 and J is TRBJ2-4; D may correspond to TRBD1 or TRBD2 (5 bases each). The CDR3 runs to 12 residues. Germline assignment: CDR1 DFQATT and CDR2 SNEGSKA (reference sequence). V was clipped by 6 bases and J by 5 bases, with 11 bases between them. CDR3 sequence (DNA): TGCAGTGCCGCCCTGGGGGAAAACATTCAGTACTTC. Its protein is CSAALGENIQYF.

This clonotype was recorded a few times. The genes are TRBV29-1 and TRBJ2-7, with D hard to call. Trimming removed 0 bases from V and 5 bases from J, with 11 bases in between. This CDR3 is 13 amino acids long. Germline assignment: CDR1 SQVTM and CDR2 ANQGSEA. This chain's CDR3 is CSVEEPEAHEQYF. CDR3 DNA: TGCAGCGTTGAAGAACCAGAGGCTCACGAGCAGTACTTC.

This clonotype came up a few times. V and J are TRBV14 and TRBJ2-5, with a weak D call TRBD2 (6 bases). Germline-derived CDR1 and CDR2 are SGHDN and FVKESK. V lost 4 bases to trimming and J lost 5 bases, with 11 bases between them. The CDR3 has 13 amino acids. The CDR3 is CASSRGVVETQYF. CDR3 coding DNA: TGTGCCAGCAGCCGGGGGGTCGTGGAGACCCAGTACTTC.

About this clonotype itself: This sequence may be a read error, since a much larger clone differs from it by one base. The CDR3, as DNA: TGTGCCAGCAGCGTCCCAGCGGGAGCACCCTACGAGCAGTACTTC. The encoded protein is CASSVPAGAPYEQYF. The gene calls are TRBV12-3 or TRBV12-4 and TRBJ2-7; TRBD2 agrees at 8 bases. The V segment lost 6 bases and the J segment 2 bases; nucleotides outside the gene matches: 9. The CDR3 sequence is 15 residues long.

This clonotype was observed many times. This rearrangement joins TRBV7-2 to TRBJ2-1; a weak D match, TRBD2 (5 bases). The CDR3 spans 13 residues. Trimming shortened V by 5 bases and J by 4 bases, and 9 bases separated the two germline ends. CDR1 is SGHTA, CDR2 FQGNSA, per germline. The CDR3 loop is CASSGSAYNEQFF. For the CDR3, the DNA is TGTGCCAGCAGCGGTAGCGCTTACAATGAGCAGTTCTTC. The full variable domain, its missing parts supplied by reference TRBV7-2 and TRBJ2-1, is GAGVSQSPSNKVTEKGKDVELRCDPISGHTALYWYRQSLGQGLEFLIYFQGNSAPDKSGLPSDRFSAERTGGSVSTLTIQRTQQEDSAVYLCASSGSAYNEQFFGPGTRLTVL.

The CDR3 protein is CSVDSGGTYGYTF. Here the CDR3 DNA reads TGCAGCGTTGATTCAGGGGGGACCTATGGCTACACCTTC. V is TRBV29-1 and J is TRBJ1-2; 7 bases are a match to TRBD1. This CDR3 has 13 amino acids. The J segment lost 4 bases and the V segment lost 3 bases, leaving 5 bases of the junction unmatched. Germline V gene data show CDR1 as SQVTM and CDR2 as ANQGSEA.

This clonotype was seen a handful of times. V is TRBV6-6 and J is TRBJ2-5, with D maybe TRBD1 (7 bases). V was shortened by 5 bases and J by 5 bases, with 12 bases between the two germline ends. The CDR3 is 13 amino acids. CDR1 is MNHNY, CDR2 SVGAGI, per germline (reference sequence). In nucleotides, the CDR3 is TGTGCCAGCAGTGGACAGGAGGGCGAGACCCAGTACTTC. Its protein is CASSGQEGETQYF.

The rearrangement links TRBV28 to TRBJ1-2; D call uncertain. Per the germline V gene, CDR1 is MDHEN and CDR2 is SYDVKM. The CDR3 runs to 12 residues. Trimming stripped 1 base from V and 7 bases from J, with 7 bases between. The CDR3, as DNA: TGTGCCAGCAGTTTATCTGCCCGTGGCTACACCTTC. Protein: CASSLSARGYTF.

The chain carries TRBV7-9 and TRBJ1-2; no clear D gene. Germline-derived CDR1 and CDR2 are SEHNR and FQNEAQ (reference sequence). Trimming took off 3 bases at V and 7 bases at J, with 12 bases between the two ends. The CDR3 sequence is 13 residues long. The CDR3 protein is CASSFDPLVGYTF. The DNA for the CDR3 is TGTGCCAGCAGCTTCGACCCGTTGGTTGGCTACACCTTC.

This clonotype has ten or more counts. In DNA form, the CDR3 reads TGTGCCAGCACGACCGGCGAGGGAGGGACGAAGACCCAGTACTTC. This encodes CASTTGEGGTKTQYF. The rearrangement links TRBV6-6 to TRBJ2-5, with 7 bases identical to TRBD2. The CDR3 sequence is 15 residues long. Germline CDR1 MNHNY, CDR2 SVGAGI (reference sequence). V lost 7 bases to trimming and J lost 6 bases; unmatched junction nucleotides: 14.

The gene calls are TRBV4-1 and TRBJ2-5; D perhaps matches TRBD1 (6 bases). V was shortened by 3 bases and J by 2 bases, with 13 bases between the two germline ends. Germline CDR1 reads MGHRA; CDR2 reads YSYEKL. This CDR3 is 15 amino acids long. The CDR3 reads CASSHPERGQETQYF. The CDR3 DNA is TGCGCCAGCAGCCACCCCGAGAGGGGGCAAGAGACCCAGTACTTC.

The genes are TRBV12-3 or TRBV12-4 and TRBJ1-1; tentative D call: TRBD1 (5 bases). The CDR3 spans 14 residues. V lost 6 bases to trimming and J lost 1 base, with 12 bases between them. CDR3 DNA: TGTGCCAGCAGGGTTCAGGGCTGGAACACTGAAGCTTTCTTT. It encodes CASRVQGWNTEAFF.

This rearrangement joins TRBV7-9 to TRBJ2-3; D may be TRBD1 (6 bases). The V end lost 5 bases, the J end lost 2 bases, and 17 bases lay between the germline ends. CDR1 is SEHNR, CDR2 FQNEAQ, per germline (reference sequence). The length of the CDR3 is 16 residues. CDR3 amino acids: CASSLHTGFVTDTQYF. CDR3 DNA: TGTGCCAGCAGCCTTCATACAGGGTTTGTCACAGATACGCAGTATTTT.

There are a few counts of this clonotype. The V and J genes are TRBV28 and TRBJ2-6; D is possibly TRBD2 (5 bases). Trimming took 2 bases from V and 2 from J, leaving 10 bases between them. Germline loops: CDR1 MDHEN, CDR2 SYDVKM. There are 16 residues in the CDR3. The DNA of the CDR3 is TGTGCCAGCAGTTTAGGGAGCGAGACTGGGGCCAACGTCCTGACTTTC. Its translation: CASSLGSETGANVLTF.

This clonotype has a single count. This may arise from a read error, as a much more abundant clone is one base away. The V and J genes are TRBV5-5 and TRBJ2-7; D perhaps matches TRBD1 (5 bases). V shed 1 base and J shed 7 bases, with 21 bases lying between them. This CDR3 is built from 16 residues. Germline loops: CDR1 SGHKS, CDR2 YYEKEE (reference sequence). The CDR3 nucleotides read TGTGCCAGCAGCTTGCAGGGCCCTCCCTCCTACAATGAGCAGTACTTC. Translating gives CASSLQGPPSYNEQYF. Full variable domain (rest looked up from reference TRBV5-5 and TRBJ2-7): DAGVTQSPTHLIKTRGQQVTLRCSPISGHKSVSWYQQVLGQGPQFIFQYYEKEERGRGNFPDRFSARQFPNYSSELNVNALLLGDSALYLCASSLQGPPSYNEQYFGPGTRLTVT.

The chain links TRBV27 to TRBJ1-2; D gene uncertain. CDR1 is MNHEY, CDR2 SMNVEV, per germline (reference sequence). Trimming removed 6 bases from V and 5 bases from J, with 16 bases in between. This CDR3 has 14 amino acids. The CDR3 sequence is CASSPEIGVYGYTF. The CDR3 DNA is TGTGCCAGCAGCCCTGAAATCGGGGTTTATGGCTACACCTTC.

In its sample, this clonotype was seen a few times. The chain is built from TRBV5-5 and TRBJ2-1; no definite D call. From germline, CDR1 is SGHKS and CDR2 YYEKEE (reference sequence). The CDR3 totals 12 residues. V lost 3 bases, J lost 7 bases, and 8 bases lay in between. CDR3 sequence (DNA): TGTGCCAGCAGCTATACTACTAATGAGCAGTTCTTC. It codes for CASSYTTNEQFF.

This clonotype was seen a handful of times. This chain uses TRBV10-3 with TRBJ2-3; 9 positions match TRBD2. The CDR3 has 16 residues. Losses at the gene ends were 4 bases for V and 0 bases for J; bases not matched to a gene: 5. Germline CDR1 and CDR2: ENHRY and SYGVKD. CDR3 residues: CAISASSGVSTDTQYF. In DNA, the CDR3 is TGTGCCATCAGTGCGTCTAGCGGGGTTAGCACAGATACGCAGTATTTT.

With respect to this clonotype: A read error is possible here, since a much larger clone lies one base away. The V gene is TRBV6-6, the J gene TRBJ1-1; D remains unclear. The length of the CDR3 is 11 residues. CDR1 and CDR2 from the germline V gene are MNHNY and SVGAGI (reference sequence). V gave up 6 bases and J gave up 3 bases, with 5 bases separating them. The CDR3 sequence: CASSGYTEAFF. CDR3 coding DNA: TGTGCCAGCAGCGGGTACACTGAAGCTTTCTTT.

This clonotype was detected a few times. V gene TRBV7-8 combines with J gene TRBJ2-1, with D hard to call. Germline CDR1 SGHVS, CDR2 FQNEAQ. V lost 2 bases to trimming and J lost 8 bases, with 13 bases between them. The CDR3 is made up of 14 amino acids. CDR3 nucleotides: TGTGCCAGCAGCTTAAGCCCCCAGGTCGATGAGCAGTTCTTC. This encodes CASSLSPQVDEQFF.

The chain carries TRBV20-1 and TRBJ2-5, with D possibly called TRBD1 or TRBD2 (7 bases each). This CDR3 is 12 amino acids long. The germline V gene has CDR1 DFQATT and CDR2 SNEGSKA (reference sequence). Trimming shortened V by 7 bases and J by 3 bases, and 12 bases separated the two germline ends. The CDR3 coding sequence is TGCAGTGTACAGGGGAGGGAAGAGACCCAGTACTTC. Amino acids: CSVQGREETQYF.